This T cell receptor beta chain appears in the sequencing data of a study of cytomegalovirus exposure and HLA in healthy donors. The V end lost 0 bases, the J end lost 10 bases, and 11 bases lay between the germline ends. Germline V lookup: CDR1 SGHKS, CDR2 YYEKEE (reference sequence). The CDR3 covers 12 residues. Use of 60 Vbeta and 13 Jbeta primers characterized the PCR. Profiled with immunoSEQ multiplex PCR; TCRdb holds only in-frame clones, not every one. Of under 250,000 clones in the sample, approximately 80% were seen once. Study-level findings and limits: For most TCR beta V segments, an earlier analysis put the productive rate at about 87% or about 30% of the time. There were several of the most significant clusters that appeared linked to common viral pathogens in a later analysis. Fewer N-insertions (relative to the roughly 670-donor mean) were reportedly seen in an Asian-associated ancestry cluster in a later analysis. Sequencing artifact likely explains a cluster of highly shared sequence variants.

This clone was seen a few times. Its antigen is not identified. The sequenced sample was PBMCs. This chain connects TRBV5-5 to TRBJ2-7; D not resolved. The origin of this receptor is a woman aged 25 to 45 in good health and CMV-seronegative. CDR3: CASSLGQYPQYF. The CDR3 DNA follows: TGTGCCAGCAGCTTGGGTCAGTATCCCCAGTACTTC. The full variable domain, completed using reference TRBV5-5 and TRBJ2-7, is DAGVTQSPTHLIKTRGQQVTLRCSPISGHKSVSWYQQVLGQGPQFIFQYYEKEERGRGNFPDRFSARQFPNYSSELNVNALLLGDSALYLCASSLGQYPQYFGPGTRLTVT.